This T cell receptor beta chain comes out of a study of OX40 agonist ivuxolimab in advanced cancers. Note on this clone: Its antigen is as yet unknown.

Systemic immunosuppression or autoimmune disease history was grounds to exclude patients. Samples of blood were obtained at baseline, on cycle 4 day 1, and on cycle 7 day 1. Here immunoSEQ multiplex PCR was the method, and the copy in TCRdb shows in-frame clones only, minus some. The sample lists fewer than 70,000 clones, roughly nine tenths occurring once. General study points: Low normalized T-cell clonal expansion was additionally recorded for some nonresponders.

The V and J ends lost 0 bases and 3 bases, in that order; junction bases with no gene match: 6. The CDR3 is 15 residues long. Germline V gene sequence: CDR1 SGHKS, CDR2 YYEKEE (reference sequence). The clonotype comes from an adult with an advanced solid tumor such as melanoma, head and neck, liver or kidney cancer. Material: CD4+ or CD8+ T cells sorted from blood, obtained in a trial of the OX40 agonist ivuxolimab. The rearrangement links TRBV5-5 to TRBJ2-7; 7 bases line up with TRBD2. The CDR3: CASSLEALADYEQYF. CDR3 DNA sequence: TGTGCCAGCAGCTTGGAGGCCCTAGCGGACTACGAGCAGTACTTC.